This is a list of T cell receptor beta chains from one sample in a study of sequential checkpoint blockade in melanoma. Repertoires were generated with immunoSEQ multiplex PCR, while TCRdb's copy carries only in-frame clones and drops some. The profile shows over 15,000 clones, over 70% of them singletons. The material was CD8+ T cells sorted from blood (inferred from file names), obtained from a patient given nivolumab and ipilimumab in sequence. These TCRs come from a human donor with melanoma. CDR3s include the opening cysteine and the closing phenylalanine or tryptophan. The D gene is left open where the match is weak. Clone size is shown for a subset of rows, as once, few, many or a class of expanded clone.

size	V	D	J	length	DNA	CDR3
.	TRBV19	TRBD1	TRBJ2-7	13	TGTGCCAGTATCGGACAGGCGCCCTACGAGCAGTACTTC	CASIGQAPYEQYF
.	TRBV4-3	.	TRBJ1-2	15	TGCGCCAGCAGCCAAGAAGTGCAGGTACCCTATGGCTACACCTTC	CASSQEVQVPYGYTF
few	TRBV28	TRBD2	TRBJ2-7	16	TGTGCCAGCAGTTTATGGACTAGCGGGAGCTCCTACGAGCAGTACTTC	CASSLWTSGSSYEQYF
.	TRBV7-5	.	TRBJ2-1	13	TGTGCCAGAAGCTTAGACAGGGAAAATGAGCAGTTCTTC	CARSLDRENEQFF
.	TRBV5-5	.	TRBJ1-6	13	TGTGCCAGCAGTTACGGAGGAAATTCACCCCTCCACTTT	CASSYGGNSPLHF
.	TRBV9	.	TRBJ2-1	17	TGTGCCAGCAGCCAGACCCCCACGGGAGCCTCCTACAATGAGCAGTTCTTC	CASSQTPTGASYNEQFF
.	TRBV27	TRBD2	TRBJ2-7	16	TGTGCCAGCAGCCCCGGGACTAGCGGGACCAACTACGAGCAGTACTTC	CASSPGTSGTNYEQYF
.	TRBV9	.	TRBJ1-2	14	TGTGCCAGCAGCGTCGTTACAGGGAACTATGGCTACACCTTC	CASSVVTGNYGYTF
.	TRBV5-4	TRBD1	TRBJ1-2	14	TGTGCCAGCAGCTTGAGGACAGGGGACGGTGGCTACACCTTC	CASSLRTGDGGYTF
few	TRBV9	TRBD2	TRBJ2-1	16	TGTGCCAGCAGCACCCTGCTAGCGGCGGGGGGCGATGAGCAGTTCTTC	CASSTLLAAGGDEQFF
.	TRBV16	.	TRBJ2-7	15	TGTGCCAGCAGCCAAAGTACAGGGCAAGGATACGAGCAGTACTTC	CASSQSTGQGYEQYF
.	TRBV19	.	TRBJ1-5	15	TGTGCCAGTAGTAATACCGGGTATAGCAATCAGCCCCAGCATTTT	CASSNTGYSNQPQHF
.	TRBV7-9	.	TRBJ2-7	11	TGTGCCAGCAGCTTTAGTTACGAGCAGTACTTC	CASSFSYEQYF
.	TRBV5-1	.	TRBJ2-7	14	TGCGCCAGCAGCACACAGGGTCACTCCTACGAGCAGTACTTC	CASSTQGHSYEQYF
.	TRBV19	TRBD2	TRBJ2-1	15	TGTGCCAGTAGTATTCTAGCGGCCATTCCCCATGAGCAGTTCTTC	CASSILAAIPHEQFF
.	TRBV5-1	.	TRBJ1-1	16	TGCGCCAGCCGAAATCCGCCCGGGCCCGGGGACACTGAAGCTTTCTTT	CASRNPPGPGDTEAFF
few	TRBV4-3	.	TRBJ1-1	14	TGCGCCAGCAGCCTAGGACTCCAGAACACTGAAGCTTTCTTT	CASSLGLQNTEAFF
.	TRBV4-1	TRBD1	TRBJ1-6	17	TGCGCCAGCAGCCAAGTTACCATCGGGACAGGAGATTCACCCCTCCACTTT	CASSQVTIGTGDSPLHF
.	TRBV19	.	TRBJ1-1	12	TGTGCCAGTAGCCCGGGGGAACTCGAAGCTTTCTTT	CASSPGELEAFF
few	TRBV4-3	.	TRBJ1-4	15	TGCGCCAGCAGCCAAGAAGGGCAGGGAAGCGAAAAACTGTTTTTT	CASSQEGQGSEKLFF
.	TRBV5-4	.	TRBJ1-1	15	TGTGCCAGCAGCCCTAGGGGTTTCGGGGGGACTGAAGCTTTCTTT	CASSPRGFGGTEAFF
.	TRBV7-9	TRBD1	TRBJ1-1	13	TGTGCCGACGGGACAGGGGCTAACACTGAAGCTTTCTTT	CADGTGANTEAFF
few	TRBV4-1	.	TRBJ2-7	16	TGCGCCAGCAGCCAAGAAAACCCCCCGGGTGCCTACGAGCAGTACTTC	CASSQENPPGAYEQYF
.	TRBV5-1	TRBD1	TRBJ1-2	15	TGCGCCAGCAGCTTATCCGGGACAGGGAACTATGGCTACACCTTC	CASSLSGTGNYGYTF
.	TRBV7-6	.	TRBJ2-7	15	TGTGCCAGCAGCTTAGGGGACGGGAGCTCCTACGAGCAGTACTTC	CASSLGDGSSYEQYF
.	TRBV30	.	TRBJ1-2	14	TGTGCCTGGGCTGGTCAGGGCCTGGGGTATGGCTACACCTTC	CAWAGQGLGYGYTF
.	TRBV4-1	.	TRBJ1-1	16	TGCGCCAGCAGCCAAGGGGTCCGGGTTTTCGGCACTGAAGCTTTCTTT	CASSQGVRVFGTEAFF
once	TRBV6-5	TRBD1	TRBJ1-2	12	TGTGCCAGCAGTTGGGACAGCTATGGCTACACCTTC	CASSWDSYGYTF
.	TRBV4-2	.	TRBJ1-5	15	TGTGCCAGCAGCCAAGATGGCGGAGACTATCAGCCCCAGCATTTT	CASSQDGGDYQPQHF
.	TRBV7-2	.	TRBJ1-1	13	TGTGCCAGCAGCTTCGTCCGCGAAACTGAAGCTTTCTTT	CASSFVRETEAFF
few	TRBV7-9	TRBD1	TRBJ1-1	14	TGTGCCAGCAGCTCACAGACAGGGTACACTGAAGCTTTCTTT	CASSSQTGYTEAFF
once	TRBV5-5	.	TRBJ1-2	16	TGTGCCAGCAGCTTGGGGCCGTCGATCGACAGGTTTGGCTACACCTTC	CASSLGPSIDRFGYTF
.	TRBV28	TRBD1	TRBJ1-5	14	TGTGCCAGCAGTCTCACAGGGGGAGCTCAGCCCCAGCATTTT	CASSLTGGAQPQHF
.	TRBV27	.	TRBJ1-2	14	TGTGCCAGCAGTTTATTAGGAGGGGTAGAGGGCTACACCTTC	CASSLLGGVEGYTF
medium-sized	TRBV7-9	.	TRBJ1-4	16	TGTGCCAGCAGCTTAGCCACCTTAGAGGGTGGCGAAAAACTGTTTTTT	CASSLATLEGGEKLFF
.	TRBV4-3	.	TRBJ1-2	16	TGCGCCAGCAGCCAAGATCGAGGGTACACTAACTATGGCTACACCTTC	CASSQDRGYTNYGYTF
.	TRBV29-1	.	TRBJ2-7	13	TGCAGCGTTGAGCTTACGGGCTCCTACGAGCAGTACTTC	CSVELTGSYEQYF
.	TRBV4-1	TRBD1	TRBJ2-7	18	TGCGCCAGCAGCCACCCTCCCCAGGGGGCAGGGTTTACCTACGAGCAGTACTTC	CASSHPPQGAGFTYEQYF
.	TRBV4-1	.	TRBJ1-4	15	TGCGCCAGCAGCCGGCTTCTGGGGGAGGGTGAAAAACTGTTTTTT	CASSRLLGEGEKLFF
.	TRBV28	.	TRBJ1-1	15	TGTGCCAGCAGTCATACGGATGAAGGGGACACTGAAGCTTTCTTT	CASSHTDEGDTEAFF
.	TRBV9	.	TRBJ2-7	14	TGTGCCAGCAGCGTACGAGACTACCCCTACGAGCAGTACTTC	CASSVRDYPYEQYF
.	TRBV2	TRBD2	TRBJ2-7	15	TGTGCCAGCAGCTCGACTAGCGGGGACCCCTACGAGCAGTACTTC	CASSSTSGDPYEQYF
.	TRBV4-3	.	TRBJ1-1	16	TGCGCCAGCAGCCAAGATAGCGGGGCTGGGAACACTGAAGCTTTCTTT	CASSQDSGAGNTEAFF
once	TRBV7-9	TRBD1	TRBJ1-2	15	TGTGCCAGCAGCTTACCGCCGGGACAGAACTATGGCTACACCTTC	CASSLPPGQNYGYTF
.	TRBV11-1	.	TRBJ1-1	17	TGTGCCAGCAGCCCCTGGGAGGCCGGCATCAGGAACACTGAAGCTTTCTTT	CASSPWEAGIRNTEAFF
once	TRBV28	TRBD1	TRBJ2-7	14	TGTGCCAGCAGTCACAGGGGACCGCGCTACGAGCAGTACTTC	CASSHRGPRYEQYF